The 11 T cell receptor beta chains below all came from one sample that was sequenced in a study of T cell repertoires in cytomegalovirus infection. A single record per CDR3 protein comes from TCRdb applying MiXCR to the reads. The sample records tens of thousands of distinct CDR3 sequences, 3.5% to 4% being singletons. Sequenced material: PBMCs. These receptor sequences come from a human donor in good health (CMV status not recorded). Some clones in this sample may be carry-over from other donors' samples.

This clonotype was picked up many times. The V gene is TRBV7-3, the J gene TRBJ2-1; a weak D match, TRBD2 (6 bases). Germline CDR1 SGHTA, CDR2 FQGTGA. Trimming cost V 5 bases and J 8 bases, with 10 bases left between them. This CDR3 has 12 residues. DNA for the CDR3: TGTGCCAGCAGCGACGGGGGTGATGAGCAGTTCTTC. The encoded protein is CASSDGGDEQFF. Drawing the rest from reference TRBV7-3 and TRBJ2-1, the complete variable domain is GAGVSQTPSNKVTEKGKYVELRCDPISGHTALYWYRQSLGQGPEFLIYFQGTGAADDSGLPNDRFFAVRPEGSVSTLKIQRTERGDSAVYLCASSDGGDEQFFGPGTRLTVL.

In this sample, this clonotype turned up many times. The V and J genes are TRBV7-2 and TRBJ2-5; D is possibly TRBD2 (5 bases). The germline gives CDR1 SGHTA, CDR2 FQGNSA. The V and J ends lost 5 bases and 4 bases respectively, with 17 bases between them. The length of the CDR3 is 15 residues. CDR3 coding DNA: TGTGCCAGCAGCCGGGGTGGGAGCGGCGGAGAGACCCAGTACTTC. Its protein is CASSRGGSGGETQYF.

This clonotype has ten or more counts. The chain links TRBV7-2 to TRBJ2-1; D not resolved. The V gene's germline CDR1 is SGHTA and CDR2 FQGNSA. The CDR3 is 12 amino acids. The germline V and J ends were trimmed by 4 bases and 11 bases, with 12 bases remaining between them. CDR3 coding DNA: TGTGCCAGCAGCTCCCAGCGCACTCAGCAGTTCTTC. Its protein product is CASSSQRTQQFF.

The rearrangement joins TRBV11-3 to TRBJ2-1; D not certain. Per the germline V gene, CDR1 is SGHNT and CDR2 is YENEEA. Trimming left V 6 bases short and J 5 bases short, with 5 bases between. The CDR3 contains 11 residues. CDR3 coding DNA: TGTGCCAGCAGGGTAGACAATGAGCAGTTCTTC. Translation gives CASRVDNEQFF.

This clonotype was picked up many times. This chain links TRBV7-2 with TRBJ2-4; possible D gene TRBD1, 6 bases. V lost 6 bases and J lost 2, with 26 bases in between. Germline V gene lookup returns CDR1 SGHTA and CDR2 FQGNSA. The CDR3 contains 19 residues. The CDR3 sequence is CASSFRQVGGPDSKNIQYF. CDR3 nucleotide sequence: TGTGCCAGCAGTTTCAGACAGGTTGGGGGCCCAGATTCCAAAAACATTCAGTACTTC.

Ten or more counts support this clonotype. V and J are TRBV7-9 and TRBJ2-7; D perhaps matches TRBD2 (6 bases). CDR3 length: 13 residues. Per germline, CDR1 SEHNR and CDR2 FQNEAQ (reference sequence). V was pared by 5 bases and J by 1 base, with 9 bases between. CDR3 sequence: CASSGGKSYEQYF. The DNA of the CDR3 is TGTGCCAGCAGCGGGGGGAAATCCTACGAGCAGTACTTC.

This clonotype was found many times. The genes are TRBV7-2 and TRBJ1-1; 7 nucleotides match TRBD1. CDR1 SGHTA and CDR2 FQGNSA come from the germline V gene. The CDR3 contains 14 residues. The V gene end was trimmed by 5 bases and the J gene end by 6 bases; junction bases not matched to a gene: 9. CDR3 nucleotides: TGTGCCAGCAGCCCCAGACAGGGAGGAGCTGAAGCTTTCTTT. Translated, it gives CASSPRQGGAEAFF.

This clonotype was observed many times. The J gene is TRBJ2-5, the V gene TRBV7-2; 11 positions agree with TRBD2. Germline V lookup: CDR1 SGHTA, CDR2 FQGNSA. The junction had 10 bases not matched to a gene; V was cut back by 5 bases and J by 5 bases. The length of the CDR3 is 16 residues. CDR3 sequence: CASSVPGTSGRETQYF. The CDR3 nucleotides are TGTGCCAGCAGCGTTCCCGGGACTAGCGGTCGGGAGACCCAGTACTTC.

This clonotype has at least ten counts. CDR3: CASSLAGVNNQPQHF. CDR3 DNA: TGTGCCAGCAGTTTAGCGGGGGTCAACAATCAGCCCCAGCATTTT. V gene TRBV28 combines with J gene TRBJ1-5, with a tentative D call TRBD1 (5 bases). In germline, CDR1 is MDHEN, CDR2 SYDVKM. This CDR3 has 15 residues. V lost 2 bases, J lost 3 bases, and 11 bases lay in between.

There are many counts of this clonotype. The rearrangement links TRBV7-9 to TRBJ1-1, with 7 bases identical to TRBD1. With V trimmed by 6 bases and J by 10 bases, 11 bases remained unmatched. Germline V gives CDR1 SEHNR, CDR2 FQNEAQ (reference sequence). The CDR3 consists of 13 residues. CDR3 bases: TGTGCCAGCAGAGGCGAAGACAGGGCTCCAGCTTTCTTT. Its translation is CASRGEDRAPAFF. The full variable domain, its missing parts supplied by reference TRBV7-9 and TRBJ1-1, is DTGVSQNPRHKITKRGQNVTFRCDPISEHNRLYWYRQTLGQGPEFLTYFQNEAQLEKSRLLSDRFSAERPKGSFSTLEIQRTEQGDSAMYLCASRGEDRAPAFFGQGTRLTVV.

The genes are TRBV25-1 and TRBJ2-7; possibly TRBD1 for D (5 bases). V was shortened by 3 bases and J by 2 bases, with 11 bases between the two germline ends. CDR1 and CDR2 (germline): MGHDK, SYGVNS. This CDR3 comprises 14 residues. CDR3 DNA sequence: TGTGCCAGCAGTGACCCAGGGTCCCCCTACGAGCAGTACTTC. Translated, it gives CASSDPGSPYEQYF.